This entry lists 11 T cell receptor beta chains sequenced from one sample in a study of OX40 agonist ivuxolimab in advanced cancers. Sequencing used immunoSEQ multiplex PCR; TCRdb keeps in-frame clones, though not all of them. The sample has tens of thousands of clones, about nine tenths seen once; the top ten hold 13% to 15%. The specimen was CD4+ or CD8+ T cells sorted from blood, collected in a trial of the OX40 agonist ivuxolimab. These TCRs come from an adult with an advanced solid tumor such as melanoma, head and neck, liver or kidney cancer.

This rearrangement joins TRBV6-4 to TRBJ2-7; D uncertain. The V end lost 5 bases, the J end lost 3 bases, and 17 bases lay between the germline ends. This CDR3 region has 15 residues. Germline loops: CDR1 MRHNA, CDR2 SNTAGT. CDR3 in amino acids: CASSPPPPTNYEQYF. CDR3 coding DNA: TGTGCCAGCAGTCCCCCCCCACCCACCAACTACGAGCAGTACTTC.

The rearrangement links TRBV5-6 to TRBJ2-5; 9 bases match TRBD1. This CDR3 is 13 amino acids long. The trim removed 3 bases at V and 4 bases at J, leaving 1 base unmatched. The germline CDR1 and CDR2 sequences are SGHDT and YYEEEE. The chain's CDR3 is CASSWDRVETQYF. CDR3 nucleotides: TGTGCCAGCAGCTGGGACAGGGTAGAGACCCAGTACTTC.

The chain employs TRBV6-5 and TRBJ2-7, with 11 bases matching TRBD2. CDR1 is MNHEY, CDR2 SVGAGI, per germline. The length of the CDR3 is 15 residues. Trimming cost V 0 bases and J 2 bases; bases outside gene matches: 0. The chain's CDR3 is CASSYSTSGTYEQYF. The CDR3 coding sequence is TGTGCCAGCAGTTACTCGACTAGCGGGACCTACGAGCAGTACTTC.

The rearrangement links TRBV7-8 to TRBJ2-3, with 8 positions matching TRBD2. The CDR3 has 16 amino acids. The V segment lost 5 bases and the J segment 5 bases; nucleotides outside the gene matches: 12. CDR1 is SGHVS, CDR2 FQNEAQ, per germline. CDR3 in DNA: TGTGCCAGCAGCCCTGCTACTGCGGGAGGAGTAGATACGCAGTATTTT. Translated, it gives CASSPATAGGVDTQYF.

This clone was recorded a few times. The chain combines TRBV7-9 with TRBJ1-2, with D hard to call. V was pared by 3 bases and J by 6 bases, with 8 bases between. This CDR3 spans 12 amino acids. Germline lookup yields CDR1 SEHNR and CDR2 FQNEAQ (reference sequence). CDR3 in DNA: TGTGCCAGCAGCTTTTCAGGAGATGGCTACACCTTC. Translating it yields CASSFSGDGYTF.

The chain couples TRBV11-2 to TRBJ2-2; perhaps TRBD2 as D (5 bases). The CDR3 consists of 19 residues. The germline V gene encodes CDR1 SGHAT and CDR2 FQNNGV. Between the trimmed V and J ends, which lost 5 bases and 5 bases, there was a span of 27 bases. CDR3 sequence: CASSGWERLYPGGTGELFF. The DNA of the CDR3 is TGTGCCAGCAGCGGGTGGGAGCGGCTCTACCCGGGTGGGACCGGGGAGCTGTTTTTT.

This chain joins TRBV25-1 and TRBJ2-3; 8 nucleotides agree with TRBD2. With 4 bases clipped from V and 5 bases from J, the junction kept 8 bases outside the gene matches. Per the germline V gene, CDR1 is MGHDK and CDR2 is SYGVNS. This CDR3 is built from 15 residues. The CDR3 coding sequence is TGTGCCAGCAGTGTCCCCGGACTAGCCCTAGATACGCAGTATTTT. Translating it yields CASSVPGLALDTQYF.

The chain carries TRBV7-8 and TRBJ2-2; 8 bases line up with TRBD1. V shed 5 bases, J shed 4 bases, and the junction held 6 bases outside the gene matches. Germline CDR1 reads SGHVS; CDR2 reads FQNEAQ. The CDR3 totals 15 residues. The CDR3 nucleotides are TGTGCCAGCAGCGCCCGGACAGGGATCACCGGGGAGCTGTTTTTT. Residues: CASSARTGITGELFF.

This clone was recorded once. V usage is TRBV5-1 and J usage is TRBJ1-3, with 8 bases fitting TRBD1. From germline, CDR1 is SGHRS and CDR2 YFSETQ. The CDR3 runs 20 residues. V shed 7 bases, J shed 4 bases, and the junction held 25 bases outside the gene matches. DNA for the CDR3: TGCGCCAGCGAGGGACAGGAAAGCCTAAAGCCAAGGGATCTCGGAAACACCATATATTTT. It encodes CASEGQESLKPRDLGNTIYF. The full variable domain, with the rest looked up from reference TRBV5-1 and TRBJ1-3, is KAGVTQTPRYLIKTRGQQVTLSCSPISGHRSVSWYQQTPGQGLQFLFEYFSETQRNKGNFPGRFSGRQFSNSRSEMNVSTLELGDSALYLCASEGQESLKPRDLGNTIYFGEGSWLTVV.

The chain joins TRBV10-2 to TRBJ1-1; D gene uncertain. Deletions cut 0 bases from V and 1 base from J, with 9 bases between. The CDR3 is made up of 15 amino acids. Germline CDR1 and CDR2: WSHSY and SAAADI. The CDR3 DNA reads TGCGCCAGCAGTGAGTCGAGTCTCGGGAACACTGAAGCTTTCTTT. Its translation: CASSESSLGNTEAFF.

This clone showed up just once. The chain is built from TRBV10-3 and TRBJ2-7; TRBD2 might be the D (6 bases). The CDR3 has 14 residues. V dropped 2 bases and J dropped 2 bases, with 10 bases sitting between them. Germline CDR1 is ENHRY and CDR2 is SYGVKD. CDR3 bases: TGTGCCATCAGTGAGGTGGAGGGCGCCTACGAGCAGTACTTC. Translated, it gives CAISEVEGAYEQYF.